This entry is about one T cell receptor (beta chain). What it binds is unknown. These data are taken from a study of OX40 agonist ivuxolimab in advanced cancers. Study-level information: Aged about 20 to 85 with a mean of 60 years, they were 75% to 85% male. Patients with prior anti-PD-1, anti-PD-L1 or anti-CTLA-4 therapy were eligible; 35% to 45% had some. Partial responses, seen in three patients, involved one hepatocellular carcinoma and two cutaneous melanomas. Study-wide results and limits: At 0.1 to 3.0 mg/kg and by week 6, CD4+ and CD8+ T cells in the blood had expanded clonally.

Clones were read by immunoSEQ multiplex PCR, and TCRdb kept only the in-frame ones, dropping some. The repertoire holds some 80,000 clones, with roughly 90% as singletons. V lost 4 bases to trimming and J lost 6 bases; unmatched junction nucleotides: 9. This CDR3 contains 16 residues. Germline CDR1 MNHNS, CDR2 SASEGT. This receptor was taken from an adult with an advanced solid tumor such as melanoma, head and neck, liver or kidney cancer. The material was CD4+ or CD8+ T cells sorted from blood, obtained in a trial of the OX40 agonist ivuxolimab. This sequence joins TRBV6-1 and TRBJ2-3, with 11 bases aligning to TRBD2. The CDR3 protein is CASSATSGEVGDTQYF. The CDR3 DNA reads as TGTGCCAGCAGTGCGACTAGCGGGGAGGTTGGTGATACGCAGTATTTT.